This record looks at one T cell receptor beta chain sequence and its context. Its antigen is unidentified. These data belong to a study of response to subunit inactivated influenza vaccine. The V gene's germline CDR1 is SEHNR and CDR2 FQNEAQ (reference sequence). The CDR3 runs to 15 residues. The trim removed 5 bases at V and 6 bases at J, leaving 7 bases unmatched. Using its own MiXCR run on the RT-PCR reads, TCRdb lists one record per CDR3 protein. The sample has about 620,000 distinct CDR3 sequences, about 11% seen once. General study findings and limits: The authors proposed limited new T cell recruitment per seasonal influenza vaccination.

Sequences were derived from PBMCs from blood, sampled on the day of vaccination. This TCR was sampled from a man aged 50 to 59 who received an inactivated influenza vaccine. This chain joins TRBV7-9 and TRBJ2-4, with 10 positions matching TRBD2. CDR3 DNA: TGTGCCAGCAGCCCCCTGAGCGGGGGGGGAAACATTCAGTACTTC. Translation gives CASSPLSGGGNIQYF.